The T cell receptor beta chain under discussion was sequenced for a study of CD8+ T cells in alopecia areata. Study-wide results and caveats: It was less clear whether patients shared TCRs than it was in mice, possibly because of HLA.

Trimming at V came to 6 bases and at J to 6 bases, leaving 10 bases not matched to a gene. The germline CDR1 and CDR2 sequences are MNHNS and SASEGT. The CDR3 contains 14 residues. The treatment: oral pan-JAK inhibitor, 5-10 mg twice daily. Investigators sorted PBMCs to obtain both CD4+ and CD8+ T cells. Regarding this clone: Its specificity is not known.

cDNA prepared by RNA extraction and subsequent reverse transcription served as the template for sequencing. Profiling relied on immunoSEQ multiplex PCR, and the TCRdb table lists in-frame clones only, not all of them. This sample yields 95,000 to 150,000 clones, of which over 55% are seen a single time; around 5.7% belongs to the top ten. The chain recombines TRBV6-1 with TRBJ2-7, with 8 bases identical to TRBD1. The sequence derives from a human donor with alopecia areata. The sample in question was CD4+ T cells sorted from blood, obtained at week 4, from a patient treated with tofacitinib. The CDR3 DNA is TGTGCCAGCAGCTCCGGGACAGGCCGAGCCGAGCAGTACTTC. Its translation is CASSSGTGRAEQYF.